A single sample is the source of the 22 T cell receptor beta chains below, sequenced in a study of blood T cell repertoires in COVID-19. The table came from immunoSEQ multiplex PCR; TCRdb's copy has only in-frame clones and leaves some out. The repertoire holds about 390,000 clones, with more than 75% as singletons. The sample was PBMCs or T cells enriched from blood (not recorded which). Receptor source: a woman between 50 and 59 years old who had recovered from COVID-19.

This clone was seen more than once but under ten times. The genes are TRBV28 and TRBJ1-5; tentatively, D is TRBD1 (5 bases). CDR1 MDHEN and CDR2 SYDVKM come from the germline V gene. This CDR3 is 16 amino acids long. The V gene lost 3 bases and the J gene lost 4 bases, with 16 bases spanning the gap. The CDR3 loop reads CASSFSLTDPNQPQHF. CDR3 bases: TGTGCCAGCAGTTTTTCCCTGACAGACCCTAATCAGCCCCAGCATTTT. The variable domain in full, completed from reference TRBV28 and TRBJ1-5, reads DVKVTQSSRYLVKRTGEKVFLECVQDMDHENMFWYRQDPGLGLRLIYFSYDVKMKEKGDIPEGYSVSREKKERFSLILESASTNQTSMYLCASSFSLTDPNQPQHFGDGTRLSIL.

The chain recombines TRBV27 with TRBJ1-2; TRBD1 matches at 7 bases. CDR3 length equals 14 residues. Germline-derived CDR1 and CDR2 are MNHEY and SMNVEV (reference sequence). The J segment lost 0 bases and the V segment lost 6 bases, leaving 4 bases of the junction unmatched. The CDR3 DNA sequence: TGTGCCAGCAGAGGGACAGCGTCTAACTATGGCTACACCTTC. Its protein product is CASRGTASNYGYTF.

The rearrangement links TRBV7-9 to TRBJ2-7, with TRBD1 identical over 10 bases. The V gene end was trimmed by 5 bases and the J gene end by 1 base; junction bases not matched to a gene: 11. Germline assignment: CDR1 SEHNR and CDR2 FQNEAQ (reference sequence). The CDR3 length is 17 residues. The DNA of the CDR3 is TGTGCCAGCAGCCAAACCGGGACAGGGGTATATTCCTACGAGCAGTACTTC. This translates into CASSQTGTGVYSYEQYF.

This clone was seen only a few times. V gene TRBV6-5 combines with J gene TRBJ1-6, with TRBD1 as a possible D gene (6 bases). The CDR3 consists of 13 residues. Germline loops: CDR1 MNHEY, CDR2 SVGAGI. V lost 5 bases and J lost 7, with 9 bases in between. The CDR3 reads CASSPGQNSPLHF. The CDR3 nucleotides read TGTGCCAGCAGTCCAGGACAGAATTCACCCCTCCACTTT.

This clone was counted only a few times. The chain couples TRBV5-1 to TRBJ1-1; 7 bases map to TRBD1. V dropped 4 bases and J dropped 4; count of bases not matched to a gene: 7. The germline V gene has CDR1 SGHRS and CDR2 YFSETQ. The CDR3 runs 14 residues. The CDR3 nucleotides read TGCGCCAGCAGCATAGACAGGGACGGCACTGAAGCTTTCTTT. Amino acid sequence: CASSIDRDGTEAFF.

The rearrangement joins TRBV9 to TRBJ1-4; no clear D gene. V lost 4 bases and J 4 bases, leaving 14 bases between the germline ends. The length of the CDR3 is 15 residues. Germline-derived CDR1 and CDR2 are SGDLS and YYNGEE. For the CDR3, the DNA is TGTGCCAGCAGCCCGAGAACAGAGATTAATGAAAAACTGTTTTTT. As protein: CASSPRTEINEKLFF.

The J gene is TRBJ2-2, the V gene TRBV19; TRBD2 might be the D (5 bases). The CDR3 extends over 16 amino acids. Germline V gene lookup returns CDR1 LNHDA and CDR2 SQIVND (reference sequence). V was trimmed by 8 bases and J by 4 bases, leaving 20 bases between them. CDR3 sequence reads: CASPSQARGCTGELFF. The CDR3 nucleotides read TGTGCCAGTCCATCCCAAGCCCGGGGTTGCACCGGGGAGCTGTTTTTT.

The chain employs TRBV3-1 (or the pseudogene TRBV3-2) and TRBJ1-4; 7 bases line up with TRBD1. After removal of 1 base from V and 8 bases from J, the junction contained 4 bases not matched to a gene. CDR1 and CDR2 (germline): LGHDT, YNNKEL (reference sequence). The CDR3 runs 14 residues. The CDR3 loop reads CASSQGAGGEKLFF. CDR3 nucleotide sequence: TGTGCCAGCAGCCAAGGGGCAGGGGGAGAAAAACTGTTTTTT.

This clone has just a few counts. This chain joins TRBV25-1 and TRBJ1-2, with D perhaps matching TRBD1 (5 bases). From germline, CDR1 is MGHDK and CDR2 SYGVNS. The CDR3 runs 14 residues. The V end was cut by 1 base, the J end by 1 base, with 7 bases between. The CDR3 loop is CASSESGLNYGYTF. The CDR3 DNA follows: TGTGCCAGCAGTGAATCAGGGCTTAACTATGGCTACACCTTC.

The chain combines TRBV7-8 with TRBJ2-3; TRBD1 is a possible D gene (6 bases). The CDR3 spans 15 residues. The V gene lost 1 base and the J gene lost 2 bases, with 10 bases spanning the gap. CDR1 SGHVS and CDR2 FQNEAQ come from the germline V gene. CDR3 amino acids: CASSLDLGATDTQYF. For the CDR3, the DNA is TGTGCCAGCAGCTTAGATCTGGGGGCCACAGATACGCAGTATTTT.

This chain links TRBV27 with TRBJ1-1; 8 nucleotides match TRBD1. V shed 7 bases, J shed 5 bases, and the junction held 12 bases outside the gene matches. The CDR3 is made up of 15 amino acids. Germline CDR1 is MNHEY and CDR2 is SMNVEV (reference sequence). CDR3 DNA sequence: TGTGCCAGCACCAGGGTTCAGGGGGCACGGACTGAAGCTTTCTTT. Its translation is CASTRVQGARTEAFF.

In this sample, this clone turned up once. The chain uses TRBV4-2 and TRBJ1-5, with TRBD1 identical over 7 bases. V lost 3 bases and J lost 6; bases outside the gene matches: 11. In germline, CDR1 is LGHNA, CDR2 YNFKEQ. This CDR3 is built from 16 residues. The CDR3 loop is CASSQGEGQDSQPQHF. The CDR3 nucleotides are TGTGCCAGCAGCCAGGGTGAAGGACAGGATAGTCAGCCCCAGCATTTT.

This chain uses TRBV4-3 with TRBJ2-1, with 7 bases fitting TRBD2. In germline, CDR1 is LGHNA, CDR2 YSLEER. The CDR3 is 14 residues long. J lost 10 bases, V lost 0 bases, and 6 bases had no gene match. As DNA, the CDR3 is TGCGCCAGCAGCCAAGATCTACTCGGGGGGGAGCAGTTCTTC. Encoded protein: CASSQDLLGGEQFF.

The genes are TRBV5-1 and TRBJ1-1, with D possibly TRBD1 on 6 matching bases. V lost 3 bases, J lost 11 bases, and 14 bases lay in between. Germline CDR1 reads SGHRS; CDR2 reads YFSETQ. The CDR3 totals 12 residues. CDR3 residues: CASSSNERGAFF. The CDR3 region has the DNA TGCGCCAGCAGCTCCAACGAAAGGGGGGCTTTCTTT.

This chain joins TRBV11-3 and TRBJ2-7, with 9 bases aligning to TRBD1. CDR1 and CDR2 from the germline V gene are SGHNT and YENEEA. The CDR3 extends over 14 amino acids. The junction had 7 bases not matched to a gene; V was cut back by 5 bases and J by 5 bases. CDR3 in amino acids: CASSPGTGLNEQYF. Written as DNA, the CDR3 is TGTGCCAGCAGCCCCGGGACAGGGCTCAACGAGCAGTACTTC.

The chain uses TRBV19 and TRBJ1-1; 9 nucleotides align to TRBD1. The CDR3 has 15 residues. V trimming: 3 bases; J trimming: 3 bases; junction bases outside the gene matches: 5. Germline assignment: CDR1 LNHDA and CDR2 SQIVND (reference sequence). In nucleotides, the CDR3 is TGTGCCAGTAGTATGCGGACAGGGGCCTACACTGAAGCTTTCTTT. It translates to CASSMRTGAYTEAFF.

The chain couples TRBV5-1 to TRBJ2-7, with 8 bases that match TRBD2. CDR1 and CDR2 (germline): SGHRS, YFSETQ. J lost 7 bases, V lost 4 bases, and 13 bases had no gene match. The CDR3 has 15 residues. CDR3 sequence reads: CASSPRAGVAGEQYF. The CDR3 DNA reads as TGCGCCAGCAGCCCCCGTGCAGGGGTAGCGGGAGAGCAGTACTTC.

The chain recombines TRBV28 with TRBJ1-1, with TRBD1 as a possible D gene (5 bases). CDR1 is MDHEN and CDR2 is SYDVKM in the germline V gene. Trimming cost V 7 bases and J 0 bases, with 18 bases left between them. This CDR3 spans 16 amino acids. For the CDR3, the DNA is TGTGCCAGCACCCCCAGCAGGGTCGTCCTGAACACTGAAGCTTTCTTT. This gives the protein CASTPSRVVLNTEAFF. Variable domain in full (rest from reference TRBV28 and TRBJ1-1): DVKVTQSSRYLVKRTGEKVFLECVQDMDHENMFWYRQDPGLGLRLIYFSYDVKMKEKGDIPEGYSVSREKKERFSLILESASTNQTSMYLCASTPSRVVLNTEAFFGQGTRLTVV.

The chain combines TRBV3-1 (or the pseudogene TRBV3-2) with TRBJ2-5, with 12 bases aligning to TRBD2. The CDR3 spans 20 residues. With V trimmed by 1 base and J by 4 bases, 16 bases remained unmatched. Germline loops: CDR1 LGHDT, CDR2 YNNKEL (reference sequence). CDR3 region: CASSQGALAGGPRAGETQYF. The CDR3 region has the DNA TGTGCCAGCAGCCAAGGGGCTCTAGCGGGGGGGCCTAGGGCCGGAGAGACCCAGTACTTC.

The CDR3 coding sequence is TGTGCCAGCAGCCCTGGGACAGACACTGGAAACACCATATATTTT. Its protein is CASSPGTDTGNTIYF. The rearrangement uses TRBV7-8 and TRBJ1-3; TRBD1 agrees at 7 bases. Germline lookup yields CDR1 SGHVS and CDR2 FQNEAQ. V lost 5 bases to trimming and J lost 2 bases; unmatched junction nucleotides: 6. This CDR3 has 15 amino acids.

This chain connects TRBV9 to TRBJ2-7; D uncertain. Germline V CDR1 and CDR2: SGDLS, YYNGEE. This CDR3 region has 15 residues. Trimming took 0 bases from V and 6 from J, leaving 16 bases between them. CDR3 DNA: TGTGCCAGCAGCGTAGTCCCACCACCAGGATCCGAGCAGTACTTC. This translates into CASSVVPPPGSEQYF.

The gene calls are TRBV30 and TRBJ1-2, with D tentatively TRBD1 (5 bases). This CDR3 spans 12 amino acids. The germline V gene encodes CDR1 GTSNPN and CDR2 SVGIG (reference sequence). V was pared by 3 bases and J by 7 bases, with 12 bases between. CDR3 amino acids: CAWRGRVSGYTF. The CDR3 DNA is TGTGCCTGGAGGGGGCGCGTCTCTGGCTACACCTTC.